The 15 T cell receptor beta chains below come from one sample, sequenced in a study of blood T cell repertoires in COVID-19. Assay: immunoSEQ multiplex PCR; the TCRdb copy retains only in-frame clones and omits some. This table has some 100,000 clones, over 75% appearing once. The source material was peripheral blood. These receptors all stem from a woman aged 45-65 years with acute or convalescent COVID-19.

The CDR3 reads CASSERGGLSYNEQFF. The DNA of the CDR3 is TGTGCCAGCAGTGAGAGGGGGGGCCTCTCCTACAATGAGCAGTTCTTC. The V call is TRBV6-1, the J call TRBJ2-1; D may be TRBD2 (7 bases). Deletions cut 3 bases from V and 0 bases from J, with 12 bases between. The CDR3 consists of 16 residues. Germline V gene data show CDR1 as MNHNS and CDR2 as SASEGT.

The rearrangement uses TRBV7-2 and TRBJ1-3; TRBD1 aligns across 7 bases. The CDR3 totals 16 residues. The V and J ends lost 1 base and 2 bases, in that order; junction bases with no gene match: 5. Germline V gene sequence: CDR1 SGHTA, CDR2 FQGNSA. The CDR3 nucleotides are TGTGCCAGCAGCTTAGGCTTAACAGGGGCTGGAAACACCATATATTTT. Translation: CASSLGLTGAGNTIYF. Full variable domain (missing parts from reference TRBV7-2 and TRBJ1-3): GAGVSQSPSNKVTEKGKDVELRCDPISGHTALYWYRQSLGQGLEFLIYFQGNSAPDKSGLPSDRFSAERTGGSVSTLTIQRTQQEDSAVYLCASSLGLTGAGNTIYFGEGSWLTVV.

The J gene is TRBJ1-2, the V gene TRBV6-4, with D possibly being TRBD1 (6 bases). V was clipped by 7 bases and J by 6 bases, with 18 bases between them. Germline lookup yields CDR1 MRHNA and CDR2 SNTAGT. The CDR3 runs 14 residues. The CDR3 reads CASTQGDGQNGYTF. In DNA form, the CDR3 reads TGTGCCAGCACCCAAGGGGACGGACAGAATGGCTACACCTTC.

This clone was counted a few times. The J gene is TRBJ1-2, the V gene TRBV27; 8 bases align to TRBD1. After removal of 6 bases from V and 8 bases from J, the junction contained 5 bases not matched to a gene. Germline V lookup: CDR1 MNHEY, CDR2 SMNVEV (reference sequence). The CDR3 length is 12 residues. CDR3 coding DNA: TGTGCCAGCAGCGGACAGGGAGGCGGCTACACCTTC. The encoded protein is CASSGQGGGYTF.

This clone has more than one count but fewer than ten. The CDR3 protein is CASSRANRETQYF. The CDR3 DNA reads as TGCGCCTCCTCTAGGGCCAACAGGGAGACCCAGTACTTC. The chain carries TRBV5-1 and TRBJ2-5; the D gene is possibly TRBD1 (5 bases). V was cut by 10 bases and J by 5 bases, with 18 bases left in between. The germline V gene encodes CDR1 SGHRS and CDR2 YFSETQ. The CDR3 runs to 13 residues.

This clone was seen only once. The V call is TRBV7-2, the J call TRBJ2-4; 14 bases are shared with TRBD2. The CDR3 has 16 amino acids. Germline CDR1 reads SGHTA; CDR2 reads FQGNSA. The V and J ends lost 5 bases and 3 bases, in that order; junction bases with no gene match: 3. CDR3 sequence reads: CASSQTSGGGKNIQYF. CDR3 nucleotide sequence: TGTGCCAGCAGCCAGACTAGCGGGGGGGGCAAAAACATTCAGTACTTC.

V gene TRBV4-1 combines with J gene TRBJ2-3, with D possibly matching TRBD1 (5 bases). CDR1 is MGHRA and CDR2 is YSYEKL in the germline V gene. The CDR3 consists of 13 residues. V was trimmed by 4 bases and J by 4 bases, leaving 9 bases between them. The CDR3 protein is CASSREGADTQYF. DNA for the CDR3: TGCGCCAGCAGCCGCGAAGGGGCAGATACGCAGTATTTT.

A few counts support this clone. The CDR3 DNA is TGTGCCAGCAGCCTAAATCGGGGATACGAGCAGTACTTC. It specifies CASSLNRGYEQYF. The chain is built from TRBV11-2 and TRBJ2-7; D might be TRBD2 (5 bases). The CDR3 totals 13 residues. Trimming stripped 5 bases from V and 4 bases from J, with 12 bases between. Looked up from germline, CDR1 is SGHAT and CDR2 is FQNNGV.

This chain joins TRBV5-3 and TRBJ2-1; 8 positions match TRBD2. Being an ORF, TRBV5-3 has a function that is uncertain. V lost 4 bases to trimming and J lost 9 bases; unmatched junction nucleotides: 6. This CDR3 is built from 13 residues. The CDR3 DNA reads as TGTGCCAGAAGCCCCGGGACTAGAGGTGAGCAGTTCTTC. Protein product: CARSPGTRGEQFF.

V is TRBV12-3 or TRBV12-4 and J is TRBJ2-3; no clear D gene. This CDR3 has 13 residues. V was cut by 7 bases and J by 1 base, with 9 bases left in between. The CDR3, as DNA: TGTGCCAGCAATTCCCAGGGCACAGATACGCAGTATTTT. Its protein product is CASNSQGTDTQYF.

The chain has TRBV19 and TRBJ1-2; no clear D gene. Trimming left V 5 bases short and J 3 bases short, with 19 bases between. The CDR3 covers 16 residues. The V gene's germline CDR1 is LNHDA and CDR2 SQIVND (reference sequence). CDR3 nucleotides: TGTGCCAGTAGTCCCGGGGTTACGAGGAGAGACTATGGCTACACCTTC. This gives the protein CASSPGVTRRDYGYTF.

The chain is built from TRBV19 and TRBJ1-1, with no clear D. This CDR3 is built from 16 residues. The germline V gene has CDR1 LNHDA and CDR2 SQIVND (reference sequence). V lost 4 bases and J 2 bases, leaving 17 bases between the germline ends. In nucleotides, the CDR3 is TGTGCCAGTAGTAGGGAGGTTTGGTCGGGAAACACTGAAGCTTTCTTT. As protein: CASSREVWSGNTEAFF.

The chain uses TRBV2 and TRBJ2-1, with TRBD1 matching over 8 bases. Germline V lookup: CDR1 SNHLY, CDR2 FYNNEI. After removal of 1 base from V and 10 bases from J, the junction contained 3 bases not matched to a gene. This CDR3 has 13 residues. The CDR3 DNA reads as TGTGCCAGCAGTGAAGGGGGGACAGGCGAGCAGTTCTTC. It translates to CASSEGGTGEQFF.

V and J are TRBV6-4 and TRBJ1-2; D gene ambiguous. Germline values: CDR1 MRHNA, CDR2 SNTAGT. Trimming pared 6 bases from V and 11 bases from J, leaving 28 bases between. The CDR3 covers 16 residues. CDR3 region: CASSPMFAQATNSYTF. The CDR3 bases are TGTGCCAGCAGCCCGATGTTTGCCCAGGCCACCAATTCTTACACCTTC.

This chain uses TRBV6-1 with TRBJ1-2; D is possibly TRBD1 (6 bases). The germline V gene has CDR1 MNHNS and CDR2 SASEGT. The CDR3 is 14 amino acids. The V end was cut by 1 base, the J end by 12 bases, with 18 bases between. CDR3 residues: CASSEEEDRPFDTF. The CDR3 DNA reads TGTGCCAGCAGTGAAGAAGAGGACAGACCATTTGACACCTTC.